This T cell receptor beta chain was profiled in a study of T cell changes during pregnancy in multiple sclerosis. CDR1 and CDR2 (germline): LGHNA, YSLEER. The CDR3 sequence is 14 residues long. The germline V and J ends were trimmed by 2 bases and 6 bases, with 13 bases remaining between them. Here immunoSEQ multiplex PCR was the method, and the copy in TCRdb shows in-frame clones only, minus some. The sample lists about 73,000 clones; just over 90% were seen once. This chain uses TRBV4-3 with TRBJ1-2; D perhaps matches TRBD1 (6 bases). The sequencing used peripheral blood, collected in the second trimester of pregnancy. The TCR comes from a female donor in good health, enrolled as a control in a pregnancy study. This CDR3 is CASSQLTGDNGYTF. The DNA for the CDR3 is TGCGCCAGCAGCCAACTGACAGGAGATAATGGCTACACCTTC.